Presented here are 21 T cell receptor beta chains from one specimen sequenced in a study of blood T cell repertoires in COVID-19. Repertoires were generated with immunoSEQ multiplex PCR, while TCRdb's copy carries only in-frame clones and drops some. The sample has 100,000 or so clones, around 85% seen once; the top ten hold roughly 10%. The sequencing sample was made of peripheral blood. The receptors were sampled from a woman aged 65 to 85 with active or convalescent COVID-19.

The gene calls are TRBV6-2 or TRBV6-3 and TRBJ2-1, with a possible D match to TRBD2 (7 bases). The germline CDR1 and CDR2 sequences are MNHEY and SVGEGT. The CDR3 covers 15 residues. With 1 base removed from V and 5 bases from J, the gap between germline ends came to 12 bases. The CDR3 DNA follows: TGTGCCAGCAGTTACTGGGGGGGGGCTAACAATGAGCAGTTCTTC. Protein product: CASSYWGGANNEQFF.

A single count supports this clone. This chain uses TRBV7-2 with TRBJ1-2; TRBD1 agrees at 10 bases. Germline V gene sequence: CDR1 SGHTA, CDR2 FQGNSA. Germline trimming cut 4 bases from V and 2 bases from J; bases unmatched to any gene: 4. The CDR3 is 15 residues long. The CDR3 spells CASSSRTGGNYGYTF. In DNA, the CDR3 is TGTGCCAGCAGCTCGAGGACAGGGGGGAACTATGGCTACACCTTC.

The chain links TRBV4-2 to TRBJ2-5; tentatively, D is TRBD1 (8 bases). Germline CDR1 LGHNA, CDR2 YNFKEQ. V lost 1 base and J 5 bases, leaving 20 bases between the germline ends. CDR3 length: 17 residues. The CDR3 protein is CASSQGTGGAIYETQYF. CDR3 in DNA: TGTGCCAGCAGCCAAGGTACAGGGGGGGCTATTTATGAGACCCAGTACTTC.

This clone turned up a few times. V usage is TRBV9 and J usage is TRBJ1-2; D is possibly TRBD1 (5 bases). Germline V lookup: CDR1 SGDLS, CDR2 YYNGEE. The CDR3 runs to 15 residues. V lost 0 bases to trimming and J lost 3 bases, with 12 bases between them. Here the CDR3 reads CASSVVGTADYGYTF. In DNA, the CDR3 is TGTGCCAGCAGCGTAGTCGGGACTGCTGACTATGGCTACACCTTC.

The rearrangement joins TRBV10-3 to TRBJ1-4, with 7 bases aligning to TRBD1. From germline, CDR1 is ENHRY and CDR2 SYGVKD. With V trimmed by 6 bases and J by 8 bases, 3 bases remained unmatched. This CDR3 contains 12 residues. In DNA form, the CDR3 reads TGTGCCATCAGGGGACAGAACGAAAAACTGTTTTTT. Translating gives CAIRGQNEKLFF.

This clone was observed a few times. The chain combines TRBV7-2 with TRBJ2-7; D possibly corresponds to TRBD2 (7 bases). Trimming took off 6 bases at V and 3 bases at J, with 27 bases between the two ends. Germline loops: CDR1 SGHTA, CDR2 FQGNSA. The CDR3 length is 18 residues. The CDR3 DNA reads TGTGCCAGCAGTCCTGGACCCGCGGGGGCGAGGACAAACTACGAGCAGTACTTC. It is translated as CASSPGPAGARTNYEQYF.

This clone was seen a few times. The chain is built from TRBV6-5 and TRBJ2-6, with a possible D match to TRBD1 (6 bases). Germline values: CDR1 MNHEY, CDR2 SVGAGI. CDR3 size: 16 residues. The V end was cut by 2 bases, the J end by 2 bases, with 10 bases between. The CDR3 DNA reads as TGTGCCAGCAGTTACCGACAGGTTCCTGGGGCCAACGTCCTGACTTTC. This translates into CASSYRQVPGANVLTF.

The chain recombines TRBV6-8 with TRBJ2-6; 7 bases are shared with TRBD1. Per germline, CDR1 MNHGY and CDR2 SAAAGT. Unmatched junction bases numbered 12, after V lost 7 bases and J lost 0 bases. This CDR3 comprises 18 residues. CDR3 in DNA: TGTGCCAGCATAAAGACCGGGACAGAAAGCTCTGGGGCCAACGTCCTGACTTTC. Protein sequence: CASIKTGTESSGANVLTF.

The chain links TRBV11-3 to TRBJ2-2, with TRBD1 matching 7 bases. The CDR3 is 15 residues long. V dropped 2 bases and J dropped 1; count of bases not matched to a gene: 1. In germline, CDR1 is SGHNT, CDR2 YENEEA. As DNA, the CDR3 is TGTGCCAGCAGCTTAAGACAGGGGAACACCGGGGAGCTGTTTTTT. Translation gives CASSLRQGNTGELFF.

This chain joins TRBV28 and TRBJ1-5, with D possibly matching TRBD1 (5 bases). The V and J ends lost 6 bases and 4 bases respectively, with 19 bases between them. Germline loops: CDR1 MDHEN, CDR2 SYDVKM. CDR3 length: 16 amino acids. Here the CDR3 reads CASSPFGHGVNQPQHF. In DNA form, the CDR3 reads TGTGCCAGCAGCCCATTTGGACACGGAGTAAATCAGCCCCAGCATTTT.

This chain joins TRBV28 and TRBJ2-7, with D maybe TRBD2 (5 bases). Per germline, CDR1 MDHEN and CDR2 SYDVKM. V lost 7 bases to trimming and J lost 6 bases, with 16 bases between them. The CDR3 sequence is 13 residues long. CDR3 nucleotide sequence: TGTGCCAGCACCGAGGGTATCCCGGGCGAGCAGTACTTC. Translated: CASTEGIPGEQYF. The whole variable domain, filled in from reference TRBV28 and TRBJ2-7, reads DVKVTQSSRYLVKRTGEKVFLECVQDMDHENMFWYRQDPGLGLRLIYFSYDVKMKEKGDIPEGYSVSREKKERFSLILESASTNQTSMYLCASTEGIPGEQYFGPGTRLTVT.

The gene calls are TRBV11-2 and TRBJ1-6; 7 bases align to TRBD1. Trimming cost V 6 bases and J 6 bases; bases outside gene matches: 8. This CDR3 contains 15 residues. Germline V gives CDR1 SGHAT, CDR2 FQNNGV. In nucleotides, the CDR3 is TGTGCCAGCAGTTACGGGACAGCGGCTAATTCACCCCTCCACTTT. Translating it yields CASSYGTAANSPLHF. Drawing the rest from reference TRBV11-2 and TRBJ1-6, the complete variable domain is EAGVAQSPRYKIIEKRQSVAFWCNPISGHATLYWYQQILGQGPKLLIQFQNNGVVDDSQLPKDRFSAERLKGVDSTLKIQPAKLEDSAVYLCASSYGTAANSPLHFGNGTRLTVT.

The J gene is TRBJ1-5, the V gene TRBV24-1; a possible D gene is TRBD1 (5 bases). CDR3 length equals 13 residues. V lost 4 bases, J lost 11 bases, and 14 bases lay in between. CDR1 and CDR2 (germline): KGHDR, SFDVKD. CDR3 in DNA: TGTGCCACCAGTGACCCGGGGACTTGGGCCCAGCATTTT. It translates to CATSDPGTWAQHF.

This chain links TRBV5-1 with TRBJ2-3; 15 bases line up with TRBD2. V shed 3 bases and J 2 bases; nucleotides not matched to a gene: 10. Looked up from germline, CDR1 is SGHRS and CDR2 is YFSETQ. This CDR3 comprises 19 residues. This CDR3 reads CASSYVSGLAGGITDTQYF. CDR3 sequence (DNA): TGCGCCAGCAGCTATGTCTCGGGACTAGCGGGGGGTATCACAGATACGCAGTATTTT.

The chain recombines TRBV6-5 with TRBJ2-1; TRBD1 agrees at 8 bases. J gave up 7 bases and V 8 bases, and 13 bases lay outside the gene matches. Germline V gives CDR1 MNHEY, CDR2 SVGAGI. There are 15 residues in the CDR3. The CDR3 nucleotides read TGTGCCAGCGTTTCGACAGGGGCTTCCCCAAATGAGCAGTTCTTC. Its translation: CASVSTGASPNEQFF.

This rearrangement joins TRBV6-8 to TRBJ1-1; no firm D call. V was pared by 2 bases and J by 2 bases, with 18 bases between. Germline V CDR1 and CDR2: MNHGY, SAAAGT. The CDR3 is 17 residues long. CDR3 sequence reads: CASSYPRVASLNTEAFF. In DNA form, the CDR3 reads TGTGCCAGCAGTTACCCGAGGGTTGCCAGCCTAAACACTGAAGCTTTCTTT.

The chain has TRBV20-1 and TRBJ1-1, with TRBD1 matching over 9 bases. The CDR3 has 15 amino acids. After removal of 3 bases from V and 4 bases from J, the junction contained 9 bases not matched to a gene. From germline, CDR1 is DFQATT and CDR2 SNEGSKA (reference sequence). CDR3 sequence (DNA): TGCAGTGCTAGTCAGCTAGGGACAGGGTTCACTGAAGCTTTCTTT. It encodes CSASQLGTGFTEAFF.

This rearrangement joins TRBV2 to TRBJ1-2; 11 bases are shared with TRBD1. Germline V gene sequence: CDR1 SNHLY, CDR2 FYNNEI. Trimming removed 8 bases from V and 14 bases from J; junction bases left unmatched: 13. This CDR3 contains 13 residues. This CDR3 is CASDIIGGQGETF. DNA of the CDR3: TGTGCCAGCGATATTATAGGGGGACAGGGGGAAACCTTC.

The CDR3 loop is CASTRQGLSAEAFF. The CDR3 nucleotides are TGTGCCAGCACTCGACAGGGTTTAAGCGCTGAAGCTTTCTTT. The genes are TRBV5-4 and TRBJ1-1; TRBD1 matches 7 bases. The length of the CDR3 is 14 residues. Germline CDR1 reads SGHNT; CDR2 reads YYREEE (reference sequence). Trimming removed 6 bases from V and 6 bases from J; junction bases left unmatched: 11.

The chain has TRBV27 and TRBJ1-2, with 9 positions matching TRBD1. CDR3 size: 14 residues. Germline assignment: CDR1 MNHEY and CDR2 SMNVEV (reference sequence). V trimming: 6 bases; J trimming: 7 bases; junction bases outside the gene matches: 9. Written as DNA, the CDR3 is TGTGCCAGCAGACCGACAGGGGGAGTAGGTGGCTACACCTTC. This encodes CASRPTGGVGGYTF.

This sequence joins TRBV5-1 and TRBJ1-1, with a possible D match to TRBD1 (5 bases). The germline gives CDR1 SGHRS, CDR2 YFSETQ. Trimming took off 0 bases at V and 5 bases at J, with 11 bases between the two ends. The CDR3 is 14 residues long. The CDR3 coding sequence is TGCGCCAGCAGCTTGGAAGGGGTTGGTACTGAAGCTTTCTTT. As protein: CASSLEGVGTEAFF. Combining the CDR3 with reference TRBV5-1 and TRBJ1-1 gives the whole variable domain KAGVTQTPRYLIKTRGQQVTLSCSPISGHRSVSWYQQTPGQGLQFLFEYFSETQRNKGNFPGRFSGRQFSNSRSEMNVSTLELGDSALYLCASSLEGVGTEAFFGQGTRLTVV.